This T cell receptor beta chain was sequenced for a study of blood T cell repertoires in COVID-19. Assay used: immunoSEQ multiplex PCR; TCRdb lists only in-frame clones, some missing. The sample includes about 400,000 clones, around 90% of them seen just once. The sequence came from a woman between 18 and 29 years old with acute COVID-19. The sequenced sample was PBMCs or T cells enriched from blood (not recorded which).

The CDR3: CASTDALAGTGELFF. The DNA for the CDR3 is TGTGCCAGCACCGACGCACTAGCGGGGACCGGGGAGCTGTTTTTT. The rearrangement links TRBV7-9 to TRBJ2-2, with 10 bases lining up with TRBD2. Germline trimming cut 7 bases from V and 5 bases from J; bases unmatched to any gene: 7. Germline assignment: CDR1 SEHNR and CDR2 FQNEAQ (reference sequence). This CDR3 region has 15 residues.